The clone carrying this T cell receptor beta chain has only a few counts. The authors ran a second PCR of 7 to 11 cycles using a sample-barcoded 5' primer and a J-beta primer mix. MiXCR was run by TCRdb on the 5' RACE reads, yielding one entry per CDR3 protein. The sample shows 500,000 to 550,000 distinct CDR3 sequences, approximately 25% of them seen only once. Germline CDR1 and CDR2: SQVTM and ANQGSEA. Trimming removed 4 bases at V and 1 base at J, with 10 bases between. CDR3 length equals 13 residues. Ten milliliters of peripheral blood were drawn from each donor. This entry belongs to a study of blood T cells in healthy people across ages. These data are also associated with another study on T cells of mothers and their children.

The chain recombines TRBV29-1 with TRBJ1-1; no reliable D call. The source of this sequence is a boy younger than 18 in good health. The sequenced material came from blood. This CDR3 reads CSVGQPPNTEAFF. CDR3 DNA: TGCAGCGTTGGGCAGCCTCCGAACACTGAAGCTTTCTTT. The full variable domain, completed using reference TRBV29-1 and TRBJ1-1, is SAVISQKPSRDICQRGTSLTIQCQVDSQVTMMFWYRQQPGQSLTLIATANQGSEATYESGFVIDKFPISRPNLTFSTLTVSNMSPEDSSIYLCSVGQPPNTEAFFGQGTRLTVV.